The 2 T cell receptor beta chains below come from one sample, sequenced in a study of patients and donors after allogeneic stem cell transplantation. From the RT-PCR reads, TCRdb called clonotypes with MiXCR, one entry per CDR3 protein. The table includes about 960,000 distinct CDR3 sequences, about a sixth detected once. Sequenced: blood, either unsorted or a sorted T cell fraction (not recorded which). These TCRs come from a human donor who was either an allogeneic HSCT recipient or a stem cell or donor lymphocyte infusion donor (not recorded which). It is not recorded whose cells these are; they may come from a transplant donor.

CDR3 nucleotide sequence: TGCGCCAGCAGCTTGACCGGGACAGGTGTCGAAAAACTGTTTTTT. Protein: CASSLTGTGVEKLFF. The chain couples TRBV5-1 to TRBJ1-4, with 8 positions matching TRBD1. Germline CDR1 is SGHRS and CDR2 is YFSETQ. This CDR3 is 15 amino acids long. V gave up 1 base and J gave up 8 bases; unmatched junction bases: 7. Together with reference TRBV5-1 and TRBJ1-4, the CDR3 gives the full variable domain: KAGVTQTPRYLIKTRGQQVTLSCSPISGHRSVSWYQQTPGQGLQFLFEYFSETQRNKGNFPGRFSGRQFSNSRSEMNVSTLELGDSALYLCASSLTGTGVEKLFFGSGTQLSVL.

The chain is built from TRBV4-1 and TRBJ1-5; 7 positions agree with TRBD1. CDR1 and CDR2 (germline): MGHRA, YSYEKL. This CDR3 comprises 15 residues. V dropped 2 bases and J dropped 4; count of bases not matched to a gene: 5. The CDR3 protein is CASSQQRQGNQPQHF. CDR3 coding DNA: TGCGCCAGCAGCCAACAGAGACAGGGAAATCAGCCCCAGCATTTT.